This is a list of T cell receptor beta chains from one sample in a study of blood T cell repertoires in COVID-19. Some clones are missing from TCRdb's copy, which holds only in-frame ones; the method was immunoSEQ multiplex PCR. The table records 300,000 to 350,000 clones, around 86% of them present only once. The sequenced sample was peripheral blood. These receptors all come from a woman in her forties or fifties with COVID-19, enrolled during active disease. The CDR3 runs from the conserved cysteine through the conserved F or W. The order of the fields is D gene, CDR3 length, clone size, J gene, V gene, CDR3 protein, CDR3 DNA. The D gene is left open where the match is weak. Clone size is shown for a subset of rows, as once, few, many or a class of expanded clone.

>TRBD2|14|.|TRBJ2-1|TRBV4-3
CASSQVSQREGSFF
TGCGCCAGCAGCCAAGTTTCCCAGCGGGAGGGCTCGTTCTTC
>.|14|once|TRBJ1-3|TRBV11-2
CASRRLDSGNTIYF
TGTGCCAGCAGGCGTCTCGATTCCGGAAACACCATATATTTT
>TRBD1|15|.|TRBJ2-3|TRBV6-5
CASSPDRGHRNTQYF
TGTGCCAGCAGTCCTGACAGGGGGCATCGAAATACGCAGTATTTT
>TRBD2|13|.|TRBJ2-1|TRBV6-5
CASLAGMGNEQFF
TGTGCCAGTCTAGCGGGAATGGGCAATGAGCAGTTCTTC
>.|14|.|TRBJ2-5|TRBV3-1/TRBV3-2
CASSQGRLAETQYF
TGTGCCAGCAGCCAAGGACGGCTAGCGGAGACCCAGTACTTC
>TRBD2|15|.|TRBJ2-5|TRBV9
CASSLWPSGMETQYF
TGTGCCAGCAGCCTGTGGCCTAGCGGGATGGAGACCCAGTACTTC
>.|14|once|TRBJ2-2|TRBV30
CAWSVLVHTGELFF
TGTGCCTGGAGTGTGCTAGTCCACACCGGGGAGCTGTTTTTT
>.|13|once|TRBJ2-7|TRBV5-8
CASSLGQRYEQYF
TGTGCCAGCAGCTTGGGACAACGGTACGAGCAGTACTTC
>TRBD2|16|.|TRBJ2-1|TRBV5-5
CASRNAGLAGVNEQFF
TGTGCCAGCAGAAACGCGGGACTAGCGGGAGTCAATGAGCAGTTCTTC
>TRBD1|16|.|TRBJ2-3|TRBV5-6
CASSFPPTGVGDTQYF
TGTGCCAGCAGCTTCCCCCCGACAGGGGTGGGAGATACGCAGTATTTT
>.|14|.|TRBJ1-5|TRBV24-1
CATSDGGGRGPQHF
TGTGCCACCAGTGATGGCGGGGGTCGGGGGCCCCAGCATTTT
>.|14|.|TRBJ2-7|TRBV5-8
CASSPVRGAYEQYF
TGTGCCAGCAGCCCCGTCAGGGGGGCATACGAGCAGTACTTC
>.|15|.|TRBJ2-5|TRBV9
CASSVGGGMGETQYF
TGTGCCAGCAGCGTAGGCGGCGGGATGGGAGAGACCCAGTACTTC
>TRBD2|14|.|TRBJ2-2|TRBV6-4
CASRREGLSGELFF
TGTGCCAGCAGACGGGAGGGCCTTTCCGGGGAGCTGTTTTTT
>.|14|once|TRBJ2-1|TRBV7-3
CASSLIPSYNEQFF
TGTGCCAGCAGCTTAATCCCGTCGTACAATGAGCAGTTCTTC
>.|13|once|TRBJ1-5|TRBV19
CASTDRYNQPQHF
TGTGCCAGTACCGACAGGTACAATCAGCCCCAGCATTTT
>TRBD1|14|.|TRBJ2-1|TRBV29-1
CSVGQGARGNEQFF
TGCAGCGTTGGGCAGGGGGCTCGGGGCAATGAGCAGTTCTTC
>TRBD1|14|.|TRBJ1-2|TRBV29-1
CSAGGDDGNYGYTF
TGCAGCGCAGGGGGCGACGATGGTAACTATGGCTACACCTTC
>.|14|.|TRBJ2-1|TRBV7-8
CASSLESSYNEQFF
TGTGCCAGCAGCTTAGAGAGCTCCTACAATGAGCAGTTCTTC
>.|16|.|TRBJ2-1|TRBV18
CASSPLQGSSYNEQFF
TGTGCCAGCTCACCCCTTCAGGGGAGCTCCTACAATGAGCAGTTCTTC
>TRBD2|18|.|TRBJ2-1|TRBV5-1
CASSPQPSTSGAYNEQFF
TGCGCCAGCAGCCCCCAACCATCGACTAGCGGGGCGTACAATGAGCAGTTCTTC
>TRBD1|13|.|TRBJ1-1|TRBV11-2
CASTDRVNTEAFF
TGTGCCAGCACAGACAGGGTGAACACTGAAGCTTTCTTT
>TRBD1|16|.|TRBJ1-3|TRBV5-1
CASSLVGQGVSNTIYF
TGCGCCAGCAGCTTGGTGGGACAGGGGGTATCAAACACCATATATTTT
>.|14|.|TRBJ2-3|TRBV4-1
CASSPNSPTDTQYF
TGCGCCAGCAGCCCCAACTCCCCCACAGATACGCAGTATTTT
>.|16|.|TRBJ1-3|TRBV4-1
CASSEGHLSSGNTIYF
TGCGCCAGCAGCGAGGGACACCTAAGCTCTGGAAACACCATATATTTT
>TRBD1|17|.|TRBJ1-5|TRBV3-1/TRBV3-2
CASSQELGTGANQPQHF
TGTGCCAGCAGCCAAGAACTAGGGACAGGGGCCAATCAGCCCCAGCATTTT
>.|13|.|TRBJ1-1|TRBV30
CAWSLDRNTEAFF
TGTGCCTGGAGTCTGGACAGGAACACTGAAGCTTTCTTT
>TRBD1|16|.|TRBJ2-1|TRBV6-6
CASTSTGTGGYNEQFF
TGTGCCAGCACCTCGACCGGGACAGGGGGATACAATGAGCAGTTCTTC
>.|14|.|TRBJ2-7|TRBV3-1/TRBV3-2
CASSQPGTGVEQYF
TGTGCCAGCAGCCAACCGGGAACGGGAGTCGAGCAGTACTTC
>.|14|once|TRBJ1-3|TRBV11-2
CASSLRSSGNTIYF
TGTGCCAGCAGCTTAAGGAGCTCTGGAAACACCATATATTTT
>.|15|once|TRBJ2-7|TRBV5-1
CASSFNGGSSYEQYF
TGCGCCAGCAGCTTTAACGGTGGGAGCTCCTACGAGCAGTACTTC
>.|13|.|TRBJ2-1|TRBV5-1
CASSLSADFEQFF
TGCGCCAGCAGCTTGAGTGCAGACTTTGAGCAGTTCTTC
>.|16|.|TRBJ2-5|TRBV3-1/TRBV3-2
CASSQDFRGGDRDQYF
TGTGCCAGCAGCCAAGATTTTCGGGGTGGGGATCGGGACCAGTACTTC
>TRBD2|15|.|TRBJ2-1|TRBV5-4
CASSQGLAGNNEQFF
TGTGCCAGCAGCCAGGGACTAGCGGGAAACAATGAGCAGTTCTTC
>TRBD1|14|few|TRBJ1-2|TRBV19
CASSMTGESYGYTF
TGTGCCAGTAGTATGACAGGGGAGAGCTATGGCTACACCTTC
>TRBD2|15|.|TRBJ2-7|TRBV5-1
CASSLSSGPTYEQYF
TGCGCCAGCTCCTTATCTAGCGGGCCGACCTACGAGCAGTACTTC
>.|18|.|TRBJ2-3|TRBV7-3
CASSLISLRGRARDTQYF
TGTGCCAGCAGCTTAATTTCCCTAAGGGGGAGGGCCAGAGATACGCAGTATTTT
>.|16|.|TRBJ2-5|TRBV21-1
CASSPRTSGLQETQYF
TGTGCCAGCAGCCCGAGGACTAGCGGGTTACAAGAGACCCAGTACTTC
>TRBD1|18|.|TRBJ2-3|TRBV6-4
CASSDPDRGHLSTDTQYF
TGTGCCAGCAGTGACCCTGACAGGGGGCACCTAAGCACAGATACGCAGTATTTT
>.|15|once|TRBJ2-7|TRBV6-2/TRBV6-3
CASSYSAGPAYEQYF
TGTGCCAGCAGTTACTCTGCAGGGCCAGCCTACGAGCAGTACTTC
>TRBD2|15|.|TRBJ2-7|TRBV4-1
CASSPTSVSSYEQYF
TGCGCCAGCAGCCCGACTAGCGTCAGCTCCTACGAGCAGTACTTC
>TRBD2|17|.|TRBJ2-3|TRBV7-3
CASSLLPRAGGSDTQYF
TGTGCCAGCAGCTTATTGCCCCGAGCGGGAGGGAGTGATACGCAGTATTTT
>TRBD1|18|.|TRBJ2-7|TRBV19
CASSGQGVLSSQFHEQYF
TGTGCCAGTAGCGGACAGGGTGTTCTATCCTCCCAATTTCACGAGCAGTACTTC
>.|14|.|TRBJ1-1|TRBV11-3
CASSLRRGFGEAFF
TGTGCCAGCAGCCTCCGAAGGGGGTTCGGTGAAGCTTTCTTT
>.|17|once|TRBJ2-4|TRBV18
CASSPGPGAGAKNIQYF
TGTGCCAGCTCACCTGGACCAGGCGCGGGGGCCAAAAACATTCAGTACTTC
>TRBD1|16|once|TRBJ2-7|TRBV12-5
CASGLHTGTGNGEQYF
TGTGCTAGTGGTTTGCACACCGGGACAGGGAATGGCGAGCAGTACTTC
>.|15|.|TRBJ2-7|TRBV7-9
CASSLSTVKDYEQYF
TGTGCCAGCAGCCTCTCGACAGTTAAGGACTACGAGCAGTACTTC
>.|15|.|TRBJ1-2|TRBV19
CASTPAVAANYGYTF
TGTGCCAGTACCCCAGCGGTGGCTGCGAACTATGGCTACACCTTC
>.|17|.|TRBJ1-5|TRBV27
CASSSQGGWGGNQPQHF
TGTGCCAGCAGTTCCCAAGGGGGATGGGGTGGCAATCAGCCCCAGCATTTT
>.|14|.|TRBJ1-4|TRBV7-2
CASSYGLSNEKLFF
TGTGCCAGCAGCTACGGTCTCTCCAATGAAAAACTGTTTTTT
>.|14|.|TRBJ2-7|TRBV5-4
CASSFWSGSYEQYF
TGTGCCAGCAGCTTTTGGAGCGGTAGCTACGAGCAGTACTTC
>.|12|few|TRBJ1-5|TRBV30
CAWQENMEPQHF
TGTGCCTGGCAGGAAAACATGGAGCCCCAGCATTTT
>TRBD2|14|few|TRBJ2-7|TRBV7-2
CASSLASGSYEQYF
TGTGCCAGCAGCTTAGCTAGCGGGAGTTACGAGCAGTACTTC
>.|14|.|TRBJ2-2|TRBV19
CASSIRLEGGELFF
TGTGCCAGTAGTATCAGACTAGAGGGCGGGGAGCTGTTTTTT
>TRBD1|15|.|TRBJ2-2|TRBV6-5
CASSGVQGVTGELFF
TGTGCCAGCAGCGGGGTACAGGGGGTCACCGGGGAGCTGTTTTTT
>.|15|once|TRBJ2-7|TRBV5-1
CASSLGLTGSYEQYF
TGCGCCAGCAGCTTAGGGCTGACAGGTTCCTACGAGCAGTACTTC
>TRBD1|16|.|TRBJ1-2|TRBV28
CASSTETGALYYGYTF
TGTGCCAGCAGTACAGAGACAGGGGCTCTCTACTATGGCTACACCTTC